These 2 T cell receptor beta chains originate from one sample sequenced in a study of vaccination effects on CD4 cells after COVID-19. Using immunoSEQ multiplex PCR, the repertoire was profiled, and TCRdb retains in-frame clones only, with some absent. The sample gives around 60,000 clones, 70% to 80% of which show up once; about 3% is in the top ten. The ViraFEST assay expanded antigen-specific CD4+ T cells with viral peptide pools before sequencing. The authors isolated CD4+ T cells after about 10 days of culture. Previously uninfected by SARS-CoV-2, the vaccine recipients also showed negative nucleocapsid antibodies. No antigen is known for these receptors. The material sequenced was CD4+ T cells from PBMCs cultured with HCoV-NL63 spike peptides, taken before COVID-19 vaccination. The receptors here all came from a human donor who received a COVID-19 vaccine.

The table lists this clone with a few counts. The chain recombines TRBV13 with TRBJ1-1; D is perhaps TRBD1 (5 bases). The CDR3 extends over 14 amino acids. The V and J ends lost 5 bases and 1 base respectively, with 11 bases between them. Germline assignment: CDR1 PRHDT and CDR2 FYEKMQ (reference sequence). This CDR3 reads CASSPGLANTEAFF. The DNA for the CDR3 is TGTGCCAGCAGCCCGGGACTGGCGAACACTGAAGCTTTCTTT.

This clone was counted between two and nine times. The V and J genes are TRBV2 and TRBJ1-1; D gene ambiguous. The CDR3 is 12 amino acids. Germline V gene lookup returns CDR1 SNHLY and CDR2 FYNNEI. V lost 5 bases and J 5 bases, leaving 9 bases between the germline ends. CDR3 sequence (DNA): TGTGCCAGCAGTTCGACGTGGACTGAAGCTTTCTTT. Amino acid sequence: CASSSTWTEAFF.